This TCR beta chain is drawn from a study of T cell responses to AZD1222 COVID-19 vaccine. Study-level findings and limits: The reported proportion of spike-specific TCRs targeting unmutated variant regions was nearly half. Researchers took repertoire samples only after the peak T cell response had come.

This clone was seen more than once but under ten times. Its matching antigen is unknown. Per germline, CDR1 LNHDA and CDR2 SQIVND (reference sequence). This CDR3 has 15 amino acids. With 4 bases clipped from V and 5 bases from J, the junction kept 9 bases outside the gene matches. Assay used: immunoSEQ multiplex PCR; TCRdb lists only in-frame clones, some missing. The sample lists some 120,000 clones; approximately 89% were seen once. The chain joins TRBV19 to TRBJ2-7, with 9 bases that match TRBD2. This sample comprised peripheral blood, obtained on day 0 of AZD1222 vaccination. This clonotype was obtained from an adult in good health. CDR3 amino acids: CASSSGLAGADEQYF. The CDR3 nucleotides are TGTGCCAGTAGTAGTGGGTTAGCGGGAGCGGACGAGCAGTACTTC. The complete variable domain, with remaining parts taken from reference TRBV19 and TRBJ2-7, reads DGGITQSPKYLFRKEGQNVTLSCEQNLNHDAMYWYRQDPGQGLRLIYYSQIVNDFQKGDIAEGYSVSREKKESFPLTVTSAQKNPTAFYLCASSSGLAGADEQYFGPGTRLTVT.